This TCR beta chain stems from a study of immune evolution from preneoplasia to lung adenocarcinoma. Across the study: HLA loss of heterozygosity: about 7% AIS, 15% MIA, about 35% ADC, none AAH.

TCRdb's copy holds only in-frame clones and misses some; the assay was immunoSEQ multiplex PCR. The sample holds 27,000 or so clones, about two thirds seen once. Germline V gives CDR1 SGHTA, CDR2 FQGNSA. V dropped 4 bases and J dropped 12; count of bases not matched to a gene: 7. The CDR3 length is 13 residues. Sequencing was done on a sample of FFPE invasive lung adenocarcinoma tissue. The receptor comes from a person aged 55 to 69 with invasive lung adenocarcinoma. Some clones in this sample may be carry-over from other donors' samples. The V call is TRBV7-2, the J call TRBJ2-1, with TRBD1 identical over 9 bases. CDR3: CASSSGTGFLQFF. The DNA of the CDR3 is TGTGCCAGCAGCTCCGGGACAGGGTTTTTGCAGTTCTTC.